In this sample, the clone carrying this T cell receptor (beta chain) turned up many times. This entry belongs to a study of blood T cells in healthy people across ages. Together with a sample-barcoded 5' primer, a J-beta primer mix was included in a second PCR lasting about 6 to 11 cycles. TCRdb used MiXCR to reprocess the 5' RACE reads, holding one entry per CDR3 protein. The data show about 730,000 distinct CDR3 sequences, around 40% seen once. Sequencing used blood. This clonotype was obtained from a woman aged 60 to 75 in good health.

CDR3 amino acids: CSVDGTGSSYNEQFF. CDR3 sequence (DNA): TGCAGCGTTGATGGGACGGGTAGCTCCTACAATGAGCAGTTCTTC. V usage is TRBV29-1 and J usage is TRBJ2-1; tentatively, D is TRBD1 or TRBD2 (5 bases each). Trimming took 3 bases from V and 0 from J, leaving 12 bases between them. The CDR3 has 15 residues. Per the germline V gene, CDR1 is SQVTM and CDR2 is ANQGSEA.